This T cell receptor (beta chain) was recovered during a study of blood T cell repertoires in COVID-19. About the study: Acute-phase and convalescent COVID-19 samples originated in the United States, Italy and Spain. PBMCs, B-cell-depleted T cells, or T cells were the source of the cDNA or gDNA that made up the material.

In the authors' methods: The assay estimated nucleated cells by amplifying reference gene primers. Some clones are missing from TCRdb's copy, which holds only in-frame ones; the method was immunoSEQ multiplex PCR. The V and J calls and the clone size are those of that table, but D and trimming were determined from the DNA. The repertoire holds roughly 300,000 clones, 90% seen once, with 6.8% in the top ten. The CDR3 contains 15 residues. With 4 bases clipped from V and 2 bases from J, the junction kept 6 bases outside the gene matches. Germline CDR1 is SGHRS and CDR2 is YFSETQ. Patients in Seattle were enrolled during active infection, then followed longitudinally.

The source is a woman aged 25 to 39 with COVID-19, enrolled during active disease. The specimen was peripheral blood. The rearrangement joins TRBV5-1 to TRBJ1-1, with 9 bases fitting TRBD1. CDR3 amino acids: CASSGGTGYNTEAFF. DNA of the CDR3: TGCGCCAGCAGCGGGGGGACAGGGTATAACACTGAAGCTTTCTTT.